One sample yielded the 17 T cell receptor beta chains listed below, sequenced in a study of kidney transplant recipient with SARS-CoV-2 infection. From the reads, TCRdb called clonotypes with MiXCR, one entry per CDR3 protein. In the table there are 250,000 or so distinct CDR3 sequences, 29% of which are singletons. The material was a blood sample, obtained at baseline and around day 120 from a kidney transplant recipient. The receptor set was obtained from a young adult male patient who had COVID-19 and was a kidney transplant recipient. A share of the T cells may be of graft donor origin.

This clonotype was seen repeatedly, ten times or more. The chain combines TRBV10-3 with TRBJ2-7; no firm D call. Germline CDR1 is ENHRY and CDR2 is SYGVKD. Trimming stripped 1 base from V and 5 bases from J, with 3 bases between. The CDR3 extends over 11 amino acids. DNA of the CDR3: TGTGCCATCAGTGAGTTGGACGAGCAGTACTTC. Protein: CAISELDEQYF.

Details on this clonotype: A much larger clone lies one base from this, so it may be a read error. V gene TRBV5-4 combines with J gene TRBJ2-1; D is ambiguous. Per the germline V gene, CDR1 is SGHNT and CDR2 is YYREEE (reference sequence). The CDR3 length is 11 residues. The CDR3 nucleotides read TGTGCCAGCAGCTTGGATAATGAGCAGCTCTTC. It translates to CASSLDNEQLF.

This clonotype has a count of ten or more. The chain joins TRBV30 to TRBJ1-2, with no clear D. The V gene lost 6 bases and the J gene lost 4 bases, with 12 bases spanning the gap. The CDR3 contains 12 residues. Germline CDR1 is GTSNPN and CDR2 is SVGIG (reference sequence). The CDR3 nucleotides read TGTGCCTGTAGACCTGAGACCTATGGCTACACCTTC. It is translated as CACRPETYGYTF.

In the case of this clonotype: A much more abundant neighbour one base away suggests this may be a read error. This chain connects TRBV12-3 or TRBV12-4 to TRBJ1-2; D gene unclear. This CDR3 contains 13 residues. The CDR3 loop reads CASSPEPVGGYAF. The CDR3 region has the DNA TGTGCCAGCAGTCCCGAGCCCGTTGGAGGCTACGCCTTC.

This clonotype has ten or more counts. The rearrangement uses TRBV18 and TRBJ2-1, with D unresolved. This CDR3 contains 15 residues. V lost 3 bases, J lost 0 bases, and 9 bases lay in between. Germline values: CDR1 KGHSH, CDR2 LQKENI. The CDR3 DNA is TGTGCCAGCTCACCTTTAGTGGGCTCCTACAATGAGCAGTTCTTC. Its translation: CASSPLVGSYNEQFF.

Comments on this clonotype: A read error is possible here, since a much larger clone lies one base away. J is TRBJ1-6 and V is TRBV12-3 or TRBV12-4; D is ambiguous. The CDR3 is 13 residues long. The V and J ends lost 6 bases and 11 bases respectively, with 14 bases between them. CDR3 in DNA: TGTGCCAGCAGGTCACGTGCGAATCCACCCCTCCACTTT. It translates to CASRSRANPPLHF.

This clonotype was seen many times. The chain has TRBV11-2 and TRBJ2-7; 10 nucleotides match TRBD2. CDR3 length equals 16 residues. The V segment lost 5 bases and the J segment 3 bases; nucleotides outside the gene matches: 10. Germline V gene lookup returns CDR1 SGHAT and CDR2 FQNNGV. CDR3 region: CASSPAGLADVYEQYF. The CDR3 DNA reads TGTGCCAGCAGCCCCGCCGGACTAGCGGACGTCTACGAGCAGTACTTC.

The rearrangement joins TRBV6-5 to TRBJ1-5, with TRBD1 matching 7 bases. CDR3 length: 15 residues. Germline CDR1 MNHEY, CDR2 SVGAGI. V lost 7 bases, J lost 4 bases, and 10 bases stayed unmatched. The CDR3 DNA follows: TGTGCCAGCACTGGATCCGGACAGGCTAATCAGCCCCAGCATTTT. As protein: CASTGSGQANQPQHF.

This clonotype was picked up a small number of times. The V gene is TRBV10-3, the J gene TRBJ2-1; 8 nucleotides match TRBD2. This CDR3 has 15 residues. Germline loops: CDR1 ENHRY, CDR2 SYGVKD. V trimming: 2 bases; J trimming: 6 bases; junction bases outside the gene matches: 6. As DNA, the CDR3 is TGTGCCATCAGTGAGGGGGGACTAGTCTCCAATGAGCAGTTCTTC. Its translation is CAISEGGLVSNEQFF.

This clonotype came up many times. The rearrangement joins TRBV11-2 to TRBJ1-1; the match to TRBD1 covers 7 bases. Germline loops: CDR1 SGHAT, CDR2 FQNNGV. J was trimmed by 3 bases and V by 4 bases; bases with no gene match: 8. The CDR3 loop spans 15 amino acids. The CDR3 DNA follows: TGTGCCAGCAGCTCTGGACAGGTCCGGGACACTGAAGCTTTCTTT. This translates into CASSSGQVRDTEAFF.

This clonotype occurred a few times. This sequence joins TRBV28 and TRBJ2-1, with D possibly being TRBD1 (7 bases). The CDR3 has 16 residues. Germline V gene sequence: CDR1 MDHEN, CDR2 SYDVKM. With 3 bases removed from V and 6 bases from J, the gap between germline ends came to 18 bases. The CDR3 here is CASSFGGGGQGNEQFF. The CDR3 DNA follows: TGTGCCAGCAGTTTCGGTGGAGGGGGCCAGGGCAATGAGCAGTTCTTC.

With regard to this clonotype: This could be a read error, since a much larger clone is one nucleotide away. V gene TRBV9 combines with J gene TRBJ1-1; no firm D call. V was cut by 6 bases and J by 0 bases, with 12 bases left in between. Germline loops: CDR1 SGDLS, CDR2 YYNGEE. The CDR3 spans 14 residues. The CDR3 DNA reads TGTGCCAGCAACCCAAACCCGCTGAACACTGAAGCTTTCTTT. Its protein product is CASNPNPLNTEAFF.

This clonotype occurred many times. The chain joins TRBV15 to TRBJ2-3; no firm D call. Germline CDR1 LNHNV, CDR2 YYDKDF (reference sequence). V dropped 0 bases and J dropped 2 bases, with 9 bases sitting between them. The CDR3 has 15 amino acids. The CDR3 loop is CATSRDLRNTDTQYF. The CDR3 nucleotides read TGTGCCACCAGCAGAGATCTCAGAAACACAGATACGCAGTATTTT.

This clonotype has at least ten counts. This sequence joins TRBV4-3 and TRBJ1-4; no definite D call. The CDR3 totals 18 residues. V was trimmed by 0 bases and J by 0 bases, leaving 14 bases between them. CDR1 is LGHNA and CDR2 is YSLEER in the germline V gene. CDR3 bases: TGCGCCAGCAGCCAAGAAGGATACGGAGTAGCAACTAATGAAAAACTGTTTTTT. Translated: CASSQEGYGVATNEKLFF.

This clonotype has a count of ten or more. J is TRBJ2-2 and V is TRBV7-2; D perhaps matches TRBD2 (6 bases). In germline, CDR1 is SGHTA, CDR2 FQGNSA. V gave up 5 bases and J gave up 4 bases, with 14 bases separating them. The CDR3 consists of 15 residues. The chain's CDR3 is CASSRDSWGTGELFF. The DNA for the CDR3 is TGTGCCAGCAGCCGGGACTCTTGGGGCACCGGGGAGCTGTTTTTT.

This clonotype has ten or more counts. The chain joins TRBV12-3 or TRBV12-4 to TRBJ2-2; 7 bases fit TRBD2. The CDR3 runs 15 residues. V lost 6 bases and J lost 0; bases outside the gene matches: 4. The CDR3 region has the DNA TGTGCCAGCAGCCGCGGACTAGCGAACACCGGGGAGCTGTTTTTT. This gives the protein CASSRGLANTGELFF.

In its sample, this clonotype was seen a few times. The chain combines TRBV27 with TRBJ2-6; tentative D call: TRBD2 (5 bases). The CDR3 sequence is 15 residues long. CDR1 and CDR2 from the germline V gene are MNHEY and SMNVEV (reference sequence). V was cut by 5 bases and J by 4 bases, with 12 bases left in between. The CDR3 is CASSPAGWGANVLTF. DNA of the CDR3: TGTGCCAGCAGTCCTGCGGGCTGGGGGGCCAACGTCCTGACTTTC. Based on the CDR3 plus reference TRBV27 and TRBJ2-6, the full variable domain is EAQVTQNPRYLITVTGKKLTVTCSQNMNHEYMSWYRQDPGLGLRQIYYSMNVEVTDKGDVPEGYKVSRKEKRNFPLILESPSPNQTSLYFCASSPAGWGANVLTFGAGSRLTVL.